These 21 T cell receptor beta chains originate from one sample sequenced in a study of CD8+ T cells in alopecia areata listed by TCRdb under 2018. The time point label of this sample denotes: baseline before oral tofacitinib. Library preparation employed the immunoSEQ multiplex PCR assay. RNA was extracted from all samples and reverse transcribed into cDNA, which served as template for TCR sequencing. This is the immuneACCESS table as TCRdb keeps it, with only in-frame sequences that have V and J called. A part of the clones is gone; compared with another copy, unresolved V genes explain less than half, and the rest is unexplained. The sample contains about 150,000 clones, about 51% of them found a single time. Approximately 20% of the sample is held by the ten biggest clonotypes. Material: CD8+ T cells sorted from blood, obtained at week 0. The source of these receptors is a human donor with alopecia areata.

This clone has only one observation. The chain has TRBV4-3 and TRBJ2-3; tentatively, D is TRBD1 or TRBD2 (5 bases each). In germline, CDR1 is LGHNA, CDR2 YSLEER. This CDR3 is 14 amino acids long. Trimming removed 4 bases from V and 1 base from J, with 9 bases in between. CDR3 DNA: TGCGCCAGCAGCCCGGGGACCGGCACAGATACGCAGTATTTT. Amino acids: CASSPGTGTDTQYF.

The chain carries TRBV29-1 and TRBJ2-7; 10 nucleotides align to TRBD1. The V segment lost 8 bases and the J segment 6 bases; nucleotides outside the gene matches: 13. CDR3 length equals 14 residues. Looked up from germline, CDR1 is SQVTM and CDR2 is ANQGSEA. CDR3 DNA: TGCAGCTATGCTAGCCGGGACAGGGGACGCGAGCAGTACTTC. Translated, it gives CSYASRDRGREQYF.

The chain recombines TRBV7-9 with TRBJ2-2, with 10 bases fitting TRBD2. Germline V gene lookup returns CDR1 SEHNR and CDR2 FQNEAQ (reference sequence). The V and J ends lost 5 bases and 0 bases, in that order; junction bases with no gene match: 6. The CDR3 has 17 amino acids. The DNA for the CDR3 is TGTGCCAGCAGCGGTCTAGCGGGGGCCTCGAACACCGGGGAGCTGTTTTTT. It yields the protein CASSGLAGASNTGELFF.

The chain carries TRBV14 and TRBJ1-1; no firm D call. V was pared by 5 bases and J by 0 bases, with 7 bases between. This CDR3 region has 13 residues. CDR1 is SGHDN, CDR2 FVKESK, per germline. CDR3: CASSGGVNTEAFF. The CDR3 DNA follows: TGTGCCAGCAGCGGTGGAGTGAACACTGAAGCTTTCTTT.

This chain links TRBV30 with TRBJ2-7; TRBD1 matches 7 bases. The trim removed 1 base at V and 5 bases at J, leaving 5 bases unmatched. Germline CDR1 GTSNPN, CDR2 SVGIG (reference sequence). CDR3 length: 13 amino acids. For the CDR3, the DNA is TGTGCCTGGAGTGAGACAGGGACGGACGAGCAGTACTTC. Protein sequence: CAWSETGTDEQYF.

J is TRBJ1-1 and V is TRBV30; 8 bases fit TRBD1. CDR1 GTSNPN and CDR2 SVGIG come from the germline V gene (reference sequence). The CDR3 contains 13 residues. V lost 5 bases, J lost 5 bases, and 7 bases stayed unmatched. Written as DNA, the CDR3 is TGTGCCTGGGGACAGGGCGGCGGAACTGAAGCTTTCTTT. It yields the protein CAWGQGGGTEAFF.

V usage is TRBV10-3 and J usage is TRBJ2-3, with D unresolved. V lost 0 bases and J lost 4, with 8 bases in between. Germline CDR1 is ENHRY and CDR2 is SYGVKD. CDR3 length equals 14 residues. CDR3 protein: CAISESTRADTQYF. In DNA, the CDR3 is TGTGCCATCAGTGAGTCGACTCGTGCAGATACGCAGTATTTT.

This clone was detected a few times. The J gene is TRBJ1-5, the V gene TRBV25-1, with D perhaps matching TRBD1 (6 bases). CDR3 length: 12 residues. Germline V CDR1 and CDR2: MGHDK, SYGVNS. V lost 7 bases and J lost 4, with 8 bases in between. This chain's CDR3 is CASTTGNQPQHF. DNA for the CDR3: TGTGCCAGCACTACAGGGAATCAGCCCCAGCATTTT.

V and J are TRBV20-1 and TRBJ2-1; 9 bases are a match to TRBD2. Germline V gene lookup returns CDR1 DFQATT and CDR2 SNEGSKA (reference sequence). The CDR3 length is 11 residues. Trimming removed 6 bases from V and 7 bases from J; junction bases left unmatched: 1. The CDR3 here is CSATSGNEQFF. The CDR3 nucleotides are TGCAGTGCCACTAGCGGGAATGAGCAGTTCTTC.

The DNA for the CDR3 is TGCAGCGCCGGGACAGGTGTTCCTGAAGCTTTCTTT. It codes for CSAGTGVPEAFF. The chain uses TRBV29-1 and TRBJ1-1; 8 bases are shared with TRBD1. CDR1 and CDR2 (germline): SQVTM, ANQGSEA. The CDR3 length is 12 residues. J was trimmed by 6 bases and V by 7 bases; bases with no gene match: 7.

This clone was observed a handful of times. J is TRBJ2-1 and V is TRBV6-4, with no clear D. V was pared by 3 bases and J by 5 bases, with 8 bases between. Germline V CDR1 and CDR2: MRHNA, SNTAGT. The CDR3 consists of 13 residues. The CDR3 sequence is CASSEGSNNEQFF. DNA for the CDR3: TGTGCCAGCAGTGAGGGTAGTAACAATGAGCAGTTCTTC.

The rearrangement joins TRBV7-8 to TRBJ2-7; D remains unclear. V gave up 1 base and J gave up 6 bases, with 10 bases separating them. Germline CDR1 reads SGHVS; CDR2 reads FQNEAQ. The CDR3 is 13 amino acids. CDR3 nucleotide sequence: TGTGCCAGCAGCTTAGGCCCAGCTCCCGAGCAGTACTTC. Amino acids: CASSLGPAPEQYF.

As for this clone: The junction does not match germline at one end; this may be a read error. Here the CDR3 DNA reads TGTGCCAGCAGCATAGCGGGACCCGAAAACGAGCAGTACTTC. Amino acids: CASSIAGPENEQYF. The chain couples TRBV7-9 to TRBJ2-7, with 8 bases matching TRBD2. The CDR3 sequence is 14 residues long. Germline CDR1 and CDR2: SEHNR and FQNEAQ (reference sequence).

V usage is TRBV30 and J usage is TRBJ2-7, with D tentatively TRBD1 (6 bases). V gave up 5 bases and J gave up 3 bases, with 11 bases separating them. The CDR3 length is 12 residues. The germline gives CDR1 GTSNPN, CDR2 SVGIG (reference sequence). CDR3 residues: CAWGGTLYEQYF. CDR3 nucleotide sequence: TGTGCCTGGGGTGGGACACTCTACGAGCAGTACTTC.

J is TRBJ1-2 and V is TRBV30; 8 bases map to TRBD1. The germline gives CDR1 GTSNPN, CDR2 SVGIG (reference sequence). V shed 4 bases and J 6 bases; nucleotides not matched to a gene: 10. This CDR3 is 14 amino acids long. The CDR3 loop reads CAWNLDRGADGYTF. As DNA, the CDR3 is TGTGCCTGGAACCTTGACAGGGGAGCGGATGGCTACACCTTC. Combining the CDR3 with reference TRBV30 and TRBJ1-2 gives the whole variable domain SQTIHQWPATLVQPVGSPLSLECTVEGTSNPNLYWYRQAAGRGLQLLFYSVGIGQISSEVPQNLSASRPQDRQFILSSKKLLLSDSGFYLCAWNLDRGADGYTFGSGTRLTVV.

This clone was detected ten times or more. This rearrangement joins TRBV13 to TRBJ1-2, with TRBD1 matching 8 bases. The CDR3 length is 16 residues. J gave up 4 bases and V 2 bases, and 9 bases lay outside the gene matches. Germline assignment: CDR1 PRHDT and CDR2 FYEKMQ (reference sequence). CDR3 coding DNA: TGTGCCAGCAGCTTAAGGGACAGGACTCCGCTCTATGGCTACACCTTC. This gives the protein CASSLRDRTPLYGYTF. Based on the CDR3 plus reference TRBV13 and TRBJ1-2, the full variable domain is AAGVIQSPRHLIKEKRETATLKCYPIPRHDTVYWYQQGPGQDPQFLISFYEKMQSDKGSIPDRFSAQQFSDYHSELNMSSLELGDSALYFCASSLRDRTPLYGYTFGSGTRLTVV.

Comment on this clone: Germline and junction disagree at one end, which may indicate a read error. The chain combines TRBV5-4 with TRBJ2-7; D call uncertain. Germline V lookup: CDR1 SGHNT, CDR2 YYREEE (reference sequence). The CDR3 contains 13 residues. In nucleotides, the CDR3 is TGCGCCAGCAGCCAAGATCCTCGCTACGAGCAGTACTTC. This encodes CASSQDPRYEQYF.

This chain uses TRBV30 with TRBJ2-6; D gene ambiguous. V lost 1 base, J lost 2 bases, and 6 bases lay in between. There are 14 residues in the CDR3. The germline CDR1 and CDR2 sequences are GTSNPN and SVGIG (reference sequence). CDR3 DNA: TGTGCCTGGAGTGAGTGGGCTGGGGCCAACGTCCTGACTTTC. Its protein is CAWSEWAGANVLTF.

This clone was seen a single time. The J gene is TRBJ1-1, the V gene TRBV4-3, with D unresolved. CDR1 and CDR2 (germline): LGHNA, YSLEER. The CDR3 covers 15 residues. The germline V and J ends were trimmed by 0 bases and 5 bases, with 13 bases remaining between them. The DNA of the CDR3 is TGCGCCAGCAGCCAAGATAGCACGAGGTTTACTGAAGCTTTCTTT. Translation gives CASSQDSTRFTEAFF.

V usage is TRBV7-6 and J usage is TRBJ2-5; D unclear. In germline, CDR1 is SGHVS, CDR2 FNYEAQ. This CDR3 has 14 amino acids. V lost 2 bases and J lost 3, with 10 bases in between. The DNA for the CDR3 is TGTGCCAGCAGCTTACGGGTTGTGGAAGAGACCCAGTACTTC. Protein sequence: CASSLRVVEETQYF.

This chain joins TRBV4-3 and TRBJ2-1, with 8 positions matching TRBD1. V lost 4 bases, J lost 7 bases, and 9 bases stayed unmatched. Germline loops: CDR1 LGHNA, CDR2 YSLEER. This CDR3 region has 15 residues. The CDR3 nucleotides are TGCGCCAGCAGCCCATCAGGCTACAGGGGGAATGAGCAGTTCTTC. Its translation is CASSPSGYRGNEQFF.